The present T cell receptor beta chain was sequenced within a study of T cell clonality in common variable immunodeficiency. Study-wide results and caveats: In common variable immunodeficiency, TCR beta chains reportedly carried fewer deletions and N-nucleotide insertions.

Profiled with immunoSEQ multiplex PCR; TCRdb holds only in-frame clones, not every one. There are 2,500 to 3,000 clones in the sample, none observed a single time. V dropped 6 bases and J dropped 6; count of bases not matched to a gene: 8. CDR3 length equals 14 residues. The germline V gene has CDR1 DFQATT and CDR2 SNEGSKA (reference sequence). Judged by abundance, this clone is medium-sized. Its antigen is not known. The DNA ends 3 residues before the CDR3 does, and the rest of the CDR3 is filled in from the germline J gene. This sequence joins TRBV20-1 and TRBJ2-3; TRBD2 agrees at 11 bases. Sequencing was performed on peripheral blood mononuclear cells. The sequence derives from a human donor with common variable immunodeficiency. The CDR3 here is CSAFSTSGEDTQYF. The part of the CDR3 DNA that was read is TGCAGTGCCTTCTCGACTAGCGGGGAGGATACG.